These T cell receptor beta chains were read from a single sample in a study of somatic mutations in cytotoxic T cells in rheumatoid arthritis. The assay was immunoSEQ multiplex PCR, and TCRdb's table has in-frame clones only and misses some. The sample records 20,000 to 25,000 clones, more than 70% being singletons. The sequenced sample was CD8+ T cells sorted from blood. The receptor source for this set is a woman aged 45-65 years in good health. CDR3s include the opening cysteine and the closing phenylalanine or tryptophan. Each record gives: clone size, D gene, V gene, J gene, CDR3 DNA, CDR3 protein. A D gene is named only where the DNA matches it firmly. Only part of the rows carry a size: once, few, many, or a class if the clone is expanded.

>NA|TRBD2|TRBV6-4|TRBJ2-3
TGTGCCAGCAGTTCAATCGAGCGGGGGGACGCAGATACGCAGTATTTT
CASSSIERGDADTQYF
>few|TRBD1|TRBV6-1|TRBJ1-2
TGTGCCAGCAGTAACCTAGGGGACAGGGTTGGCTACACCTTC
CASSNLGDRVGYTF
>NA|NA|TRBV5-1|TRBJ2-7
TGCGCCAGCAGCTTGTTACGGGGGGACAATCCCTACGAGCAGTACTTC
CASSLLRGDNPYEQYF
>NA|NA|TRBV5-6|TRBJ1-4
TGTGCCAGCAGCTTAGGGGGAATGGTGCCCTTATTT
CASSLGGMVPLF
>NA|TRBD1|TRBV27|TRBJ1-2
TGTGCCAGCAGTTACCAATCACAGGGGAAGAGGGATGGCTACACCTTC
CASSYQSQGKRDGYTF
>once|TRBD1|TRBV5-1|TRBJ2-7
TGCGCCAGCAGCCTGGACAGGGGCTACGAGCAGTACTTC
CASSLDRGYEQYF
>NA|NA|TRBV20-1|TRBJ1-2
TGCAGTGCCCATATCGGGACGTCTCGAACCTTC
CSAHIGTSRTF
>NA|NA|TRBV4-3|TRBJ2-2
TGCGCCAGCAGCCAAGACCACTTGACGGTATATTCGAACACCGGGGAGCTGTTTTTT
CASSQDHLTVYSNTGELFF
>NA|NA|TRBV5-1|TRBJ2-1
TGCGCCAGCAGCTCGGGTCCCCTCGGACGGATAGACTACAATGAGCAGTTCTTC
CASSSGPLGRIDYNEQFF
>NA|NA|TRBV18|TRBJ1-6
TGTGCCAGCTCACCACGGGCATTACCGGATAATTCACCCCTCCACTTT
CASSPRALPDNSPLHF
>NA|TRBD2|TRBV4-1|TRBJ2-1
TGCGCCAGCAGCCAAGATTCGCGCGGGGGGTCATACAATGAGCAGTTCTTC
CASSQDSRGGSYNEQFF
>NA|NA|TRBV27|TRBJ1-6
TGTGCCAGCAGTTTATCGTCAGGGGCCAACTATAATTCACCCCTCCACTTT
CASSLSSGANYNSPLHF
>NA|NA|TRBV6-5|TRBJ2-2
TGTGCCAGCAGTTACGAAGGGTTTCCCGGGGAGCTGTTTTTT
CASSYEGFPGELFF
>few|NA|TRBV7-9|TRBJ1-2
TGTGCCAGCAGCTTAGTCCAGAAAGATGGCTACACCTTC
CASSLVQKDGYTF
>once|NA|TRBV18|TRBJ1-1
TGTGCCAGCTCACCTGATGCGTTGGGGGACATAGCTAAAGACACTGAAGCTTTCTTT
CASSPDALGDIAKDTEAFF
>NA|TRBD2|TRBV6-1|TRBJ2-5
TGTGCCAGCAGCCGAGCGGGGGGGCAAGAGACCCAGTACTTC
CASSRAGGQETQYF
>NA|NA|TRBV9|TRBJ1-1
TGTGCCAGCAGCGTAGCTGCCGGAAGCGGTGAAGCTTTCTTT
CASSVAAGSGEAFF
>NA|NA|TRBV28|TRBJ2-2
TGTGCCAGCTTTAGTAGTTCCGGGGAGCTGTTTTTT
CASFSSSGELFF
>few|NA|TRBV5-8|TRBJ2-1
TGTGCCAGCAGCTTGGCCAGTTACAATGAGCAGTTCTTC
CASSLASYNEQFF
>NA|NA|TRBV7-6|TRBJ1-6
TGTGCCAGCAGCTTAGGGGGTGGAAATTCACCCCTCCACTTT
CASSLGGGNSPLHF
>NA|TRBD2|TRBV9|TRBJ2-5
TGTGCCAGCAGCGGTAGCGGGGGGACCCAAGAGACCCAGTACTTC
CASSGSGGTQETQYF
>NA|TRBD2|TRBV28|TRBJ2-2
TGTGCCAGCAGACCTCTTCCGGGACTAGCGGGGGGGCGGGTCACCGGGGAGCTGTTTTTT
CASRPLPGLAGGRVTGELFF
>NA|TRBD2|TRBV7-2|TRBJ2-1
TGTGCCAGCAGCGCAAGCGGGAGCTACCTCTATGAGCAGTTCTTC
CASSASGSYLYEQFF
>NA|TRBD1|TRBV15|TRBJ1-1
TGTGCCACCAGCCCCAGGGACAGAATCTTGCTGAACACTGAAGCTTTCTTT
CATSPRDRILLNTEAFF
>once|NA|TRBV27|TRBJ2-6
TGTGCCAGCAGTTTATCGTCTTACTCTGGGGCCAACGTCCTGACTTTC
CASSLSSYSGANVLTF
>once|TRBD1|TRBV28|TRBJ1-3
TGTGCCAGCAGCCCGGACAGGGTATACACCATATATTTT
CASSPDRVYTIYF
>few|NA|TRBV19|TRBJ1-1
TGTGCCAGTAGTTTTTCCGGGACAATCACTGAAGCTTTCTTT
CASSFSGTITEAFF
>NA|TRBD1|TRBV29-1|TRBJ1-1
TGCAGCGTTGATAGAGGCAGGGGGGCCTCTGAAGCTTTCTTT
CSVDRGRGASEAFF
>NA|NA|TRBV5-4|TRBJ2-1
TGTGCCAGCAGCTTTATTGACCTCCGAGGGGACAATGAGCAGTTCTTC
CASSFIDLRGDNEQFF